Presented here are 11 T cell receptor beta chains from one specimen sequenced in a study of shared clonotypes between healthy human individuals (dated by TCRdb to 2020 to 2022). The method was the immunoSEQ multiplex PCR assay. In TCRdb, the immuneACCESS table is reduced to in-frame sequences with V and J assigned. These tables do not hold every clone; where another copy was compared, an unresolved V gene accounts for under half, and the others remain unexplained. This sample has 950,000 to 1,200,000 clones in its table, and about 80% of those were observed once. The ten largest clones capture 0.89% of the sample. Source material: memory CD4+ T cells from PBMCs. Reading the label with the study, this specimen's cell subset or site is: CD45RA-negative fraction. Receptors were obtained from a man aged 18 to 29 in good health. Some clones in this sample may be carry-over from other donors' samples.

V and J are TRBV4-3 and TRBJ2-7, with 7 bases identical to TRBD1. V was pared by 3 bases and J by 5 bases, with 4 bases of the junction left unmatched. Germline V gene sequence: CDR1 LGHNA, CDR2 YSLEER. This CDR3 contains 13 residues. CDR3 DNA sequence: TGCGCCAGCAGCCAGGCCGACAGGGACGAGCAGTACTTC. Encoded protein: CASSQADRDEQYF.

J is TRBJ1-3 and V is TRBV28; 9 nucleotides agree with TRBD1. The length of the CDR3 is 18 residues. V shed 1 base and J 4 bases; nucleotides not matched to a gene: 11. Germline values: CDR1 MDHEN, CDR2 SYDVKM. In DNA form, the CDR3 reads TGTGCCAGCAGTTTATCCCCCGGGACAGGGTCTAAGGGAAACACCATATATTTT. Residues: CASSLSPGTGSKGNTIYF.

This clone was counted at least ten times. The rearrangement joins TRBV29-1 to TRBJ1-1, with D perhaps matching TRBD1 (5 bases). This CDR3 region has 13 residues. V was clipped by 7 bases and J by 2 bases, with 14 bases between them. From germline, CDR1 is SQVTM and CDR2 ANQGSEA. The CDR3 DNA reads as TGCAGCGCCCGACAGACTACAAACACTGAAGCTTTCTTT. The encoded protein is CSARQTTNTEAFF. Filled out from reference TRBV29-1 and TRBJ1-1, the complete variable domain reads SAVISQKPSRDICQRGTSLTIQCQVDSQVTMMFWYRQQPGQSLTLIATANQGSEATYESGFVIDKFPISRPNLTFSTLTVSNMSPEDSSIYLCSARQTTNTEAFFGQGTRLTVV.

This rearrangement joins TRBV4-3 to TRBJ2-7; D is perhaps TRBD1 (6 bases). CDR1 is LGHNA and CDR2 is YSLEER in the germline V gene. This CDR3 spans 18 amino acids. V was trimmed by 2 bases and J by 0 bases, leaving 20 bases between them. This chain's CDR3 is CASSQRSSNQGPSYEQYF. CDR3 nucleotide sequence: TGCGCCAGCAGCCAAAGATCTTCGAACCAGGGGCCCTCCTACGAGCAGTACTTC.

This rearrangement joins TRBV20-1 to TRBJ1-6; D is undetermined. The CDR3 has 10 residues. Trimming took off 6 bases at V and 13 bases at J, with 10 bases between the two ends. The germline V gene encodes CDR1 DFQATT and CDR2 SNEGSKA (reference sequence). The CDR3 nucleotides read TGCAGTGCCGGAAGAACTCCCCTCCACTTT. This sequence encodes CSAGRTPLHF.

The rearrangement joins TRBV19 to TRBJ1-2, with D uncertain. This CDR3 contains 12 residues. Trimming removed 5 bases from V and 3 bases from J, with 7 bases in between. Germline loops: CDR1 LNHDA, CDR2 SQIVND (reference sequence). In DNA, the CDR3 is TGTGCCAGTAGTTTCGCCGACTATGGCTACACCTTC. This gives the protein CASSFADYGYTF.

The CDR3 sequence: CASSLKDSPNYGYTF. CDR3 DNA sequence: TGTGCCAGCAGTTTGAAGGACAGCCCTAACTATGGCTACACCTTC. The chain employs TRBV27 and TRBJ1-2, with TRBD1 as a possible D gene (6 bases). CDR1 and CDR2 from the germline V gene are MNHEY and SMNVEV (reference sequence). The CDR3 has 15 amino acids. Trimming cost V 3 bases and J 0 bases, with 11 bases left between them.

V is TRBV28 and J is TRBJ1-1; D unresolved. Germline assignment: CDR1 MDHEN and CDR2 SYDVKM. This CDR3 spans 16 amino acids. V was clipped by 6 bases and J by 1 base, with 18 bases between them. The CDR3 sequence: CASRPTQIGQNTEAFF. The CDR3, as DNA: TGTGCCAGCAGACCAACCCAGATAGGCCAGAACACTGAAGCTTTCTTT.

The chain recombines TRBV5-1 with TRBJ2-2; TRBD2 agrees at 8 bases. After removal of 0 bases from V and 5 bases from J, the junction contained 9 bases not matched to a gene. CDR3 size: 17 residues. Germline V gene sequence: CDR1 SGHRS, CDR2 YFSETQ. The CDR3 is CASSLESGTSTTGELFF. The CDR3 nucleotides read TGCGCCAGCAGCTTGGAAAGCGGGACTAGTACTACCGGGGAGCTGTTTTTT.

The rearrangement links TRBV28 to TRBJ1-2, with 8 nucleotides matching TRBD1. The CDR3 extends over 13 amino acids. The junction had 4 bases not matched to a gene; V was cut back by 4 bases and J by 6 bases. Germline CDR1 is MDHEN and CDR2 is SYDVKM. The CDR3 is CASSSQGDDGYTF. The DNA of the CDR3 is TGTGCCAGCAGTTCACAGGGGGATGATGGCTACACCTTC.

This clone has a count of ten or more. CDR3: CSVLGGTLDPEQFF. The CDR3, as DNA: TGCAGCGTGTTGGGCGGGACCCTTGACCCTGAGCAGTTCTTC. This sequence joins TRBV29-1 and TRBJ2-1, with D possibly TRBD2 on 6 matching bases. The germline V gene encodes CDR1 SQVTM and CDR2 ANQGSEA. Trimming took off 6 bases at V and 9 bases at J, with 21 bases between the two ends. The CDR3 covers 14 residues.